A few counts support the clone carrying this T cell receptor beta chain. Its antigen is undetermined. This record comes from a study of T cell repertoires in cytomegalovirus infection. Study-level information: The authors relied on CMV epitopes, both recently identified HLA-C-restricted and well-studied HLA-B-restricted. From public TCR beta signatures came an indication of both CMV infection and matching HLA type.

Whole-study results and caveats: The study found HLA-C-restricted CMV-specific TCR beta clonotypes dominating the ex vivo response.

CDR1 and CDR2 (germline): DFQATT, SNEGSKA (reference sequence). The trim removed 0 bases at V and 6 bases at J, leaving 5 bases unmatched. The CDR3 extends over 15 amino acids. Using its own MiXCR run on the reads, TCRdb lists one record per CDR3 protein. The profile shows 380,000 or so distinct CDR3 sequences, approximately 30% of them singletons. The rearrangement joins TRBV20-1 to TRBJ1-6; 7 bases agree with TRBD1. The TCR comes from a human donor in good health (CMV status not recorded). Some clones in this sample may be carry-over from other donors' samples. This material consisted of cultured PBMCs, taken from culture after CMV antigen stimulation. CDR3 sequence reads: CSARDVDRVNSPLHF. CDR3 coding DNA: TGCAGTGCTAGAGATGTCGACAGGGTTAATTCACCCCTCCACTTT.